Only one count was recorded for the clone carrying this T cell receptor beta chain. The CDR3 loop spans 17 amino acids. Germline V gene data show CDR1 as LGHNA and CDR2 as YNFKEQ. Trimming left V 3 bases short and J 0 bases short, with 14 bases between. This table comes from immunoSEQ multiplex PCR, and its TCRdb copy is limited to in-frame clones, with some not included. The sample lists 65,000 to 95,000 clones; approximately 89% were seen once. The sample is drawn from a study of control samples from healthy donors and cancer patients. This clonotype originated in a man aged 45-65 years in good health. The sample taken for sequencing was blood. The chain joins TRBV4-2 to TRBJ2-2, with no clear D. CDR3 bases: TGTGCCAGCAGCCACCCCGGCGGAACTTCGAACACCGGGGAGCTGTTTTTT. It encodes CASSHPGGTSNTGELFF.